Here is one TCR beta chain with its context. V shed 3 bases and J shed 13 bases, with 18 bases lying between them. The CDR3 spans 13 residues. Germline V gives CDR1 LNHDA, CDR2 SQIVND (reference sequence). These data come from a study of blood T cell repertoires in COVID-19. Overall study: PBMCs, B-cell-depleted T cells, or T cells provided the cDNA or gDNA that made up the material.

Per the authors' pipeline: Amplifying reference gene primers gave estimates of nucleated cell counts. TCRdb keeps only in-frame clones here, not all; method: immunoSEQ multiplex PCR. The V and J calls and the clone size are those of that table, but D and trimming were determined from the DNA. Among under 13,000 clones listed, 75% to 90% were seen once. Material for sequencing was peripheral blood. This TCR came from a man aged 65-85 years with active COVID-19. This rearrangement joins TRBV19 to TRBJ1-1; no clear D. The CDR3 region has the DNA TGTGCCAGTAGTATTTACACTAAAACCGTGGTTTTCTTT. It specifies CASSIYTKTVVFF.